This T cell receptor beta chain was sequenced in a study of blood T cell repertoires in COVID-19. Overall study context: COVID-19 samples collected from the United States, Italy and Spain covered acute and convalescent phases. In each case, the material was cDNA or gDNA derived from T cells, B-cell-depleted T cells, or PBMCs.

Produced via immunoSEQ multiplex PCR; TCRdb's table is partial and in-frame only. This sample yields about 47,000 clones, of which nearly 90% are seen a single time; about 3% belongs to the top ten. V lost 2 bases and J lost 0; bases outside the gene matches: 0. This CDR3 comprises 14 residues. Germline V lookup: CDR1 SEHNR, CDR2 FQNEAQ (reference sequence). Material for sequencing was peripheral blood. The TCR comes from a man in his fifties with active COVID-19. This chain uses TRBV7-9 with TRBJ2-5; TRBD1 aligns across 7 bases. CDR3 nucleotide sequence: TGTGCCAGCAGCTTACAGGGGGACCAAGAGACCCAGTACTTC. Its translation: CASSLQGDQETQYF.